These 26 T cell receptor beta chains came from one sample sequenced in a study of cytomegalovirus exposure and HLA in healthy donors. The study ran its PCR with 60 Vbeta and 13 Jbeta primers. TCRdb's table, derived via immunoSEQ multiplex PCR, lists solely in-frame clones and lacks some. The profile shows roughly 200,000 clones, 65% to 80% of them singletons. The sample consisted of PBMCs. Receptor source: a woman in her forties in good health and CMV-seronegative.

This clone appeared a single time. The chain recombines TRBV7-2 with TRBJ2-7; 12 bases fit TRBD1. The V gene's germline CDR1 is SGHTA and CDR2 FQGNSA. This CDR3 has 15 residues. The V and J ends lost 4 bases and 2 bases, in that order; junction bases with no gene match: 3. This CDR3 is CASSSGTGGPYEQYF. In DNA, the CDR3 is TGTGCCAGCAGCTCCGGGACAGGGGGCCCCTACGAGCAGTACTTC.

The rearrangement joins TRBV7-6 to TRBJ2-6, with a possible D match to TRBD1 (6 bases). The germline gives CDR1 SGHVS, CDR2 FNYEAQ. This CDR3 spans 17 amino acids. The ends were cut back, 4 bases at V and 4 bases at J, with 17 bases in the middle. CDR3 amino acids: CASSYGTRPGGANVLTF. CDR3 DNA sequence: TGTGCCAGCAGCTACGGGACACGGCCCGGAGGGGCCAACGTCCTGACTTTC.

This clone was counted between two and nine times. This chain joins TRBV5-1 and TRBJ1-4; possibly TRBD1 for D (5 bases). The CDR3 totals 13 residues. Between the trimmed V and J ends, which lost 4 bases and 7 bases, there was a span of 11 bases. Germline-derived CDR1 and CDR2 are SGHRS and YFSETQ. CDR3 sequence: CASSLQGGEKLFF. DNA of the CDR3: TGCGCCAGCAGCCTCCAGGGCGGTGAAAAACTGTTTTTT.

The chain joins TRBV4-1 to TRBJ2-7; maybe TRBD1 (5 bases). The CDR3 consists of 16 residues. Trimming removed 0 bases from V and 0 bases from J, with 12 bases in between. In germline, CDR1 is MGHRA, CDR2 YSYEKL. CDR3 loop: CASSQDMAGRSYEQYF. The CDR3 coding sequence is TGCGCCAGCAGCCAAGATATGGCAGGGCGCTCCTACGAGCAGTACTTC.

This chain links TRBV28 with TRBJ2-1, with 11 bases aligning to TRBD2. The CDR3 is 17 residues long. With V trimmed by 3 bases and J by 0 bases, 4 bases remained unmatched. Per the germline V gene, CDR1 is MDHEN and CDR2 is SYDVKM. Here the CDR3 reads CASSFGSGRASYNEQFF. CDR3 DNA sequence: TGTGCCAGCAGTTTCGGTAGCGGGAGGGCCTCCTACAATGAGCAGTTCTTC.

The rearrangement joins TRBV7-8 to TRBJ1-3; the D is unclear. Germline lookup yields CDR1 SGHVS and CDR2 FQNEAQ. The CDR3 sequence is 13 residues long. Trimming removed 2 bases at V and 0 bases at J, with 2 bases between. The DNA of the CDR3 is TGTGCCAGCAGCTTACGCTCTGGAAACACCATATATTTT. It codes for CASSLRSGNTIYF.

V usage is TRBV7-6 and J usage is TRBJ2-1; 13 bases match TRBD2. The CDR3 spans 16 residues. Germline loops: CDR1 SGHVS, CDR2 FNYEAQ. The ends lost 4 bases at V and 4 bases at J; junction bases unmatched: 4. CDR3 nucleotides: TGTGCCAGCAGCTCGTTGACTAGCGGGGGGTACAATGAGCAGTTCTTC. Its translation is CASSSLTSGGYNEQFF.

The rearrangement joins TRBV9 to TRBJ2-7; 8 nucleotides align to TRBD2. Germline V gene lookup returns CDR1 SGDLS and CDR2 YYNGEE. The CDR3 sequence is 14 residues long. V lost 7 bases and J lost 5; bases outside the gene matches: 11. The chain's CDR3 is CASGEGTSGHEQYF. The CDR3 region has the DNA TGTGCCAGCGGAGAAGGAACTAGCGGCCACGAGCAGTACTTC.

The chain employs TRBV11-3 and TRBJ2-2, with 7 bases identical to TRBD1. V was clipped by 5 bases and J by 7 bases; unmatched bases: 13. In germline, CDR1 is SGHNT, CDR2 YENEEA. CDR3 size: 16 residues. The CDR3 DNA is TGTGCCAGCAGCCCGGGTGGCAGGGGGTATGGCGGGGAGCTGTTTTTT. This sequence encodes CASSPGGRGYGGELFF.

This clone was counted a few times. V gene TRBV6-5 combines with J gene TRBJ1-5; D call uncertain. Germline V lookup: CDR1 MNHEY, CDR2 SVGAGI. This CDR3 is built from 13 residues. V was cut by 5 bases and J by 4 bases, with 9 bases left in between. The CDR3 sequence is CASSQVVNQPQHF. The CDR3 DNA sequence: TGTGCCAGCAGTCAGGTTGTAAATCAGCCCCAGCATTTT.

The genes are TRBV19 and TRBJ2-7; no reliable D call. With 5 bases removed from V and 4 bases from J, the gap between germline ends came to 15 bases. The germline CDR1 and CDR2 sequences are LNHDA and SQIVND (reference sequence). This CDR3 is built from 14 residues. For the CDR3, the DNA is TGTGCCAGTAGTCTAAAACCCACAGAATACGAGCAGTACTTC. It translates to CASSLKPTEYEQYF. The full variable domain, rest sourced from reference TRBV19 and TRBJ2-7, is DGGITQSPKYLFRKEGQNVTLSCEQNLNHDAMYWYRQDPGQGLRLIYYSQIVNDFQKGDIAEGYSVSREKKESFPLTVTSAQKNPTAFYLCASSLKPTEYEQYFGPGTRLTVT.

This clone was seen a single time. The chain recombines TRBV7-2 with TRBJ1-1; D ambiguous. This CDR3 is 13 amino acids long. Germline CDR1 SGHTA, CDR2 FQGNSA. V was cut by 5 bases and J by 2 bases, with 9 bases left in between. CDR3 in amino acids: CASSREENTEAFF. The CDR3 DNA reads TGTGCCAGCAGCCGCGAGGAAAACACTGAAGCTTTCTTT.

The table lists this clone with a few counts. This chain connects TRBV18 to TRBJ1-1, with a possible D match to TRBD1 (6 bases). Trimming left V 5 bases short and J 7 bases short, with 14 bases between. There are 13 residues in the CDR3. Looked up from germline, CDR1 is KGHSH and CDR2 is LQKENI. DNA of the CDR3: TGTGCCAGCTCAACCATTGAACAGGGTGAAGCTTTCTTT. Translation gives CASSTIEQGEAFF.

The chain joins TRBV11-2 to TRBJ1-1, with 8 positions matching TRBD1. V dropped 1 base and J dropped 3; count of bases not matched to a gene: 4. The CDR3 runs to 15 residues. From germline, CDR1 is SGHAT and CDR2 FQNNGV. As DNA, the CDR3 is TGTGCCAGCAGCTTAGCCCGACAGGGGTACACTGAAGCTTTCTTT. Its protein is CASSLARQGYTEAFF.

This clone was recorded only once. The rearrangement joins TRBV7-2 to TRBJ2-5; D is uncertain. Looked up from germline, CDR1 is SGHTA and CDR2 is FQGNSA. The CDR3 has 13 amino acids. Trimming shortened V by 1 base and J by 3 bases, and 6 bases separated the two germline ends. The CDR3 region has the DNA TGTGCCAGCAGCTTAGATGCGGAAGAGACCCAGTACTTC. This codes for CASSLDAEETQYF.

The chain couples TRBV4-2 to TRBJ2-1; 8 nucleotides match TRBD2. V was pared by 4 bases and J by 1 base, with 3 bases of the junction left unmatched. Germline CDR1 LGHNA, CDR2 YNFKEQ. This CDR3 is 15 amino acids long. The CDR3 reads CASSPGGGSYNEQFF. In DNA form, the CDR3 reads TGTGCCAGCAGCCCCGGGGGGGGATCCTACAATGAGCAGTTCTTC.

The rearrangement uses TRBV6-6 and TRBJ1-1; 7 nucleotides align to TRBD1. The CDR3 is 14 residues long. Unmatched junction bases numbered 5, after V lost 1 base and J lost 6 bases. CDR1 and CDR2 from the germline V gene are MNHNY and SVGAGI (reference sequence). CDR3 sequence (DNA): TGTGCCAGCAGTTACTACGAGGGGGCTGCTGAAGCTTTCTTT. Encoded protein: CASSYYEGAAEAFF.

The chain combines TRBV7-9 with TRBJ2-5, with D maybe TRBD2 (6 bases). The CDR3 has 14 residues. Trimming cost V 2 bases and J 3 bases, with 10 bases left between them. Germline CDR1 SEHNR, CDR2 FQNEAQ (reference sequence). CDR3: CASSLPGVEETQYF. The CDR3 DNA follows: TGTGCCAGCAGCTTACCGGGGGTAGAAGAGACCCAGTACTTC.

The chain links TRBV28 to TRBJ2-7; 8 positions agree with TRBD2. The CDR3 is made up of 17 amino acids. V shed 3 bases, J shed 3 bases, and the junction held 13 bases outside the gene matches. Germline assignment: CDR1 MDHEN and CDR2 SYDVKM. CDR3 nucleotide sequence: TGTGCCAGCAGTTTCCACCCGAGCGGGAGCAGAGGCTACGAGCAGTACTTC. Translated, it gives CASSFHPSGSRGYEQYF.

V gene TRBV6-5 combines with J gene TRBJ1-2; 9 nucleotides align to TRBD1. Germline CDR1 MNHEY, CDR2 SVGAGI. V dropped 6 bases and J dropped 1; count of bases not matched to a gene: 6. This CDR3 region has 15 residues. CDR3 sequence (DNA): TGTGCCAGCAGCACCCGGGACAGGGTTAACTATGGCTACACCTTC. Its translation is CASSTRDRVNYGYTF.

The rearrangement uses TRBV12-5 and TRBJ2-1; D may be TRBD1 (5 bases). The CDR3 has 15 residues. V shed 5 bases and J shed 0 bases, with 11 bases lying between them. Germline V lookup: CDR1 LGHNT, CDR2 FRNRAP. This chain's CDR3 is CASGPRTSSYNEQFF. The CDR3 nucleotides are TGTGCTAGTGGTCCGCGGACAAGCTCCTACAATGAGCAGTTCTTC.

This clone came up a few times. Other DNA sequences in the same sample also yield this CDR3. The genes are TRBV4-3 and TRBJ2-1; D may be TRBD1 (6 bases). V was cut by 5 bases and J by 7 bases, with 12 bases left in between. The CDR3 totals 13 residues. Germline CDR1 reads LGHNA; CDR2 reads YSLEER. CDR3 loop: CASSVHRDNEQFF. The CDR3 DNA reads as TGCGCCAGCAGCGTGCACAGGGATAATGAGCAGTTCTTC.

The chain joins TRBV2 to TRBJ1-1; D not certain. The ends were cut back, 4 bases at V and 3 bases at J, with 6 bases in the middle. Germline V gives CDR1 SNHLY, CDR2 FYNNEI. The CDR3 covers 12 residues. The CDR3 nucleotides are TGTGCCAGCAGTGGCAGCGACACTGAAGCTTTCTTT. Amino acid sequence: CASSGSDTEAFF.

The chain couples TRBV2 to TRBJ2-1, with 13 positions matching TRBD2. In germline, CDR1 is SNHLY, CDR2 FYNNEI. J gave up 7 bases and V 4 bases, and 16 bases lay outside the gene matches. The CDR3 covers 19 residues. CDR3 protein: CASSVALAGGPGRSNEQFF. The CDR3, as DNA: TGTGCCAGCAGTGTTGCACTAGCGGGAGGGCCCGGACGATCAAATGAGCAGTTCTTC.

A few counts support this clone. DNA for the CDR3: TGTGCCAGCAGCTTGGTAGCAGACTCTGAAGCTTTCTTT. It is translated as CASSLVADSEAFF. The V and J genes are TRBV5-5 and TRBJ1-1; D gene unclear. Germline lookup yields CDR1 SGHKS and CDR2 YYEKEE (reference sequence). CDR3 length equals 13 residues. V dropped 0 bases and J dropped 6 bases, with 9 bases sitting between them.

This clone was seen a single time. CDR3: CSVATSGRGDTQYF. The CDR3 nucleotides are TGCAGCGTCGCCACTAGCGGGAGAGGAGATACGCAGTATTTT. The chain carries TRBV29-1 and TRBJ2-3, with 11 positions matching TRBD2. Looked up from germline, CDR1 is SQVTM and CDR2 is ANQGSEA. Trimming cost V 6 bases and J 5 bases; bases outside gene matches: 7. The CDR3 totals 14 residues.